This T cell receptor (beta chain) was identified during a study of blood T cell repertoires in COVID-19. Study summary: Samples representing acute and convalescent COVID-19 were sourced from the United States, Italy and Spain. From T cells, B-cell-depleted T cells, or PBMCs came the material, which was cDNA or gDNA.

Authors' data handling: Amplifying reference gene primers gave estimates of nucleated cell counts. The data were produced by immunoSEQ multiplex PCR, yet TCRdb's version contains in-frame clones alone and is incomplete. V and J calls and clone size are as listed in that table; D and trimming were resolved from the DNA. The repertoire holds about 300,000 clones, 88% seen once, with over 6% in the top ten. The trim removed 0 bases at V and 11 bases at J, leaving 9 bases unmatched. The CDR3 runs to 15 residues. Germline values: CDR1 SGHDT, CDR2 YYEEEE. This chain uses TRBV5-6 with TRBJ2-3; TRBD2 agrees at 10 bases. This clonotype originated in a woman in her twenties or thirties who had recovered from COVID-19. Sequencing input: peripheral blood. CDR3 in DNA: TGTGCCAGCAGCTTGGTGGCTAGCGGGGGATTCATGCAGTATTTT. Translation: CASSLVASGGFMQYF.